These 15 T cell receptor beta chains share one sample of origin, sequenced in a study of control samples from healthy donors and cancer patients. Libraries were prepared by immunoSEQ multiplex PCR; TCRdb keeps only in-frame clonotypes and omits some of them. This sample has 140,000 or so clones, with about nine tenths found just once. Input material: blood. Receptors were obtained from a man aged 25 to 45 in good health.

The rearrangement links TRBV6-5 to TRBJ2-7, with 10 bases fitting TRBD1. CDR1 and CDR2 (germline): MNHEY, SVGAGI. The trim removed 2 bases at V and 0 bases at J, leaving 4 bases unmatched. The CDR3 contains 16 residues. The CDR3 DNA is TGTGCCAGCAGTTACGCCGGGACAGGGGACTCCTACGAGCAGTACTTC. This gives the protein CASSYAGTGDSYEQYF.

The CDR3 DNA is TGTGCCAGCAGCAAAAACCCCGTACAGGGGGGTTACGAGCAGTACTTC. Its translation: CASSKNPVQGGYEQYF. V and J are TRBV21-1 and TRBJ2-7; TRBD1 reflects the table's D call only, with no check against the DNA. TRBV21-1 constitutes a pseudogene. The CDR3 extends over 16 amino acids.

This chain uses TRBV5-4 with TRBJ2-3; unclear D gene. Per germline, CDR1 SGHNT and CDR2 YYREEE (reference sequence). V was shortened by 7 bases and J by 2 bases, with 14 bases between the two germline ends. The length of the CDR3 is 14 residues. CDR3 loop: CASSPENPTDTQYF. In nucleotides, the CDR3 is TGTGCCAGCTCCCCTGAGAATCCCACAGATACGCAGTATTTT.

The chain links TRBV11-2 to TRBJ2-7, with 8 bases matching TRBD1. V shed 5 bases and J 1 base; nucleotides not matched to a gene: 4. CDR1 is SGHAT, CDR2 FQNNGV, per germline. The CDR3 runs to 14 residues. For the CDR3, the DNA is TGTGCCAGCAGCGTGGACAGGGCATCCTACGAGCAGTACTTC. Translation gives CASSVDRASYEQYF.

The chain uses TRBV20-1 and TRBJ2-2, with D perhaps matching TRBD1 (5 bases). There are 15 residues in the CDR3. Germline CDR1 reads DFQATT; CDR2 reads SNEGSKA (reference sequence). Trimming stripped 3 bases from V and 6 bases from J, with 17 bases between. CDR3 amino acids: CSASSSQGSAGELFF. CDR3 sequence (DNA): TGCAGTGCTAGTTCCTCCCAGGGCTCTGCCGGGGAGCTGTTTTTT.

This clone came up once. The junction departs from the called germline gene at one end, perhaps through a read error. The chain links TRBV18 to TRBJ2-5; tentatively, D is TRBD2 (6 bases). Looked up from germline, CDR1 is KGHSH and CDR2 is LQKENI. The CDR3 consists of 17 residues. CDR3 coding DNA: TGTGCCAGCTCCCCACTTGGGATATCAGGAGGGCCGTTGACCCAGTACTTC. This gives the protein CASSPLGISGGPLTQYF.

The chain carries TRBV11-1 and TRBJ2-5, with D uncertain. V shed 5 bases and J shed 4 bases, with 17 bases lying between them. There are 15 residues in the CDR3. Per the germline V gene, CDR1 is SGHAT and CDR2 is FQDESV (reference sequence). The CDR3 DNA reads as TGTGCCAGCAGCCAAAACTTGGTACGTCGAGAGACCCAGTACTTC. Protein product: CASSQNLVRRETQYF.

This CDR3 reads CASSAFGPDRGIDEQFF. The CDR3 region has the DNA TGCGCCAGCAGCGCGTTCGGCCCGGACAGGGGTATCGATGAGCAGTTCTTC. The J gene is TRBJ2-1, the V gene TRBV5-1; TRBD1 agrees at 9 bases. This CDR3 has 17 amino acids. V was pared by 4 bases and J by 8 bases, with 16 bases of the junction left unmatched. CDR1 and CDR2 (germline): SGHRS, YFSETQ.

The rearrangement uses TRBV28 and TRBJ2-7; D might be TRBD1 (6 bases). The CDR3 is 14 amino acids. CDR1 MDHEN and CDR2 SYDVKM come from the germline V gene. The germline V and J ends were trimmed by 5 bases and 6 bases, with 17 bases remaining between them. The CDR3 region has the DNA TGTGCCAGCAGTGGTCCGGTCAGGGGTTCCGAGCAGTACTTC. Its protein product is CASSGPVRGSEQYF.

V usage is TRBV7-2 and J usage is TRBJ1-3; perhaps TRBD1 as D (6 bases). With 4 bases removed from V and 4 bases from J, the gap between germline ends came to 14 bases. The germline V gene encodes CDR1 SGHTA and CDR2 FQGNSA. CDR3 length equals 15 residues. The chain's CDR3 is CASSSQGGGGNTIYF. The CDR3 DNA sequence: TGTGCCAGCAGCTCACAGGGTGGGGGAGGAAACACCATATATTTT.

The chain employs TRBV30 and TRBJ2-1; D call uncertain. Trimming cost V 5 bases and J 0 bases, with 5 bases left between them. This CDR3 spans 12 amino acids. Germline V CDR1 and CDR2: GTSNPN, SVGIG (reference sequence). The CDR3 region has the DNA TGTGCCTGGGCCCCCTCCTACAATGAGCAGTTCTTC. This translates into CAWAPSYNEQFF.

Worth noting for this clone: The sample has other DNA sequences that encode this CDR3 too. The CDR3 nucleotides are TGTGCCAGCAGATTGATTACCTACAATGAGCAGTTCTTC. This gives the protein CASRLITYNEQFF. The rearrangement uses TRBV2 and TRBJ2-1; no definite D call. Germline loops: CDR1 SNHLY, CDR2 FYNNEI. With 6 bases removed from V and 2 bases from J, the gap between germline ends came to 8 bases. The CDR3 sequence is 13 residues long.

J is TRBJ2-2 and V is TRBV14; tentatively, D is TRBD1 or TRBD2 (5 bases each). V shed 2 bases and J shed 7 bases, with 14 bases lying between them. CDR1 is SGHDN and CDR2 is FVKESK in the germline V gene. This CDR3 spans 15 amino acids. The CDR3 reads CASSQPGPASGELFF. The CDR3 DNA follows: TGTGCCAGCAGCCAACCGGGACCCGCAAGCGGGGAGCTGTTTTTT.

This chain uses TRBV9 with TRBJ2-5; TRBD1 matches 8 bases. The V and J ends lost 0 bases and 2 bases, in that order; junction bases with no gene match: 3. The CDR3 extends over 15 amino acids. Germline CDR1 is SGDLS and CDR2 is YYNGEE. CDR3 coding DNA: TGTGCCAGCAGCGTAGCTACAGGGGGACAAGAGACCCAGTACTTC. It is translated as CASSVATGGQETQYF.

This clone was seen more than once but under ten times. CDR3 sequence: CASSVLAGGYEQYF. In DNA, the CDR3 is TGTGCCAGCAGCGTACTAGCGGGAGGGTACGAGCAGTACTTC. J is TRBJ2-7 and V is TRBV9; 12 nucleotides agree with TRBD2. Germline V gives CDR1 SGDLS, CDR2 YYNGEE. This CDR3 contains 14 residues. V lost 1 base, J lost 4 bases, and 0 bases stayed unmatched.